Below are 5 T cell receptor beta chains sequenced from a single sample in a study of PD-1 blockade in classical Hodgkin lymphoma. Assay: immunoSEQ multiplex PCR; the TCRdb copy retains only in-frame clones and omits some. The repertoire consists of about 21,000 clones, with approximately 71% occurring once and the leading ten covering about 5%. Brentuximab vedotin exposure varied among the patients, all of whom had relapsed after autologous stem cell transplantation. The sample consisted of peripheral blood mononuclear cells (PBMCs), taken at baseline. The receptors derive from a human donor with classical Hodgkin lymphoma.

V and J are TRBV5-1 and TRBJ2-1; TRBD1 agrees at 8 bases. This CDR3 contains 15 residues. Looked up from germline, CDR1 is SGHRS and CDR2 is YFSETQ. V lost 4 bases and J lost 3; bases outside the gene matches: 6. CDR3 nucleotides: TGCGCCAGCAGCGCGACGGGACAGGTCTACAATGAGCAGTTCTTC. This encodes CASSATGQVYNEQFF.

This chain links TRBV19 with TRBJ2-2; D might be TRBD2 (6 bases). The germline V gene encodes CDR1 LNHDA and CDR2 SQIVND (reference sequence). V lost 4 bases to trimming and J lost 4 bases, with 13 bases between them. This CDR3 has 15 residues. This CDR3 is CASSNLGGITGELFF. As DNA, the CDR3 is TGTGCCAGTAGTAATCTTGGGGGGATCACCGGGGAGCTGTTTTTT.

In this sample, this clone turned up once. The rearrangement links TRBV18 to TRBJ2-5, with D uncertain. Trimming shortened V by 2 bases and J by 7 bases, and 8 bases separated the two germline ends. The CDR3 has 12 residues. Germline V CDR1 and CDR2: KGHSH, LQKENI. In nucleotides, the CDR3 is TGTGCCAGCTCACCAGATGGAACGACCCAGTACTTC. Amino acid sequence: CASSPDGTTQYF.

The chain employs TRBV7-2 and TRBJ1-4; 7 bases match TRBD1. This CDR3 has 16 residues. Germline CDR1 is SGHTA and CDR2 is FQGNSA. The ends lost 2 bases at V and 0 bases at J; junction bases unmatched: 3. CDR3 region: CASSLRGTATNEKLFF. For the CDR3, the DNA is TGTGCCAGCAGCTTAAGGGGGACAGCAACTAATGAAAAACTGTTTTTT.

The sample holds one count of this clone. V gene TRBV4-1 combines with J gene TRBJ2-3, with D unresolved. With 1 base removed from V and 3 bases from J, the gap between germline ends came to 8 bases. The CDR3 runs to 14 residues. The germline V gene has CDR1 MGHRA and CDR2 YSYEKL. CDR3 DNA: TGCGCCAGCAGCCAAGGTAGGGAAACAGATACGCAGTATTTT. Its translation is CASSQGRETDTQYF.